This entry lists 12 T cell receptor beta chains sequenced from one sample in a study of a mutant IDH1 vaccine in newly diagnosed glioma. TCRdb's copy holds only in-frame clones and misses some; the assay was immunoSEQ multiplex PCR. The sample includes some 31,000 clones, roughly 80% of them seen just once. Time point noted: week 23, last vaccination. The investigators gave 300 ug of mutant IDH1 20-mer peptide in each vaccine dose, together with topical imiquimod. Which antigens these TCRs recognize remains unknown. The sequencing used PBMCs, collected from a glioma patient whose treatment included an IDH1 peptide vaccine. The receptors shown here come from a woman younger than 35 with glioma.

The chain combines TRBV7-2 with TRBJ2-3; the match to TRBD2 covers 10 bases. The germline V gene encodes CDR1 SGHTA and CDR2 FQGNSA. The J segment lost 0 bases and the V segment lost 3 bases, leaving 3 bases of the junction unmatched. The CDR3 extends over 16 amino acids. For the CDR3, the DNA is TGTGCCAGCAGCTTTGGAGCGGGGGGGAGCACAGATACGCAGTATTTT. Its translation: CASSFGAGGSTDTQYF.

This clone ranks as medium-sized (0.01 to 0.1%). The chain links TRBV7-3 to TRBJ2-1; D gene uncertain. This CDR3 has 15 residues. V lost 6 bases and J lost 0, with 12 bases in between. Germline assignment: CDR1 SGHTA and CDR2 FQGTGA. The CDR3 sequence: CASRSLASSYNEQFF. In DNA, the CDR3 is TGTGCCAGCAGGTCCCTTGCCAGCTCCTACAATGAGCAGTTCTTC.

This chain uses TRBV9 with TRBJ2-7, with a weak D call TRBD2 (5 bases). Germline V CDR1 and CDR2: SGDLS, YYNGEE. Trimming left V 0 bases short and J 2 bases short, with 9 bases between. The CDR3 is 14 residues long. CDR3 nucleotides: TGTGCCAGCAGCGTAGGGACGGGAACCTACGAGCAGTACTTC. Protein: CASSVGTGTYEQYF.

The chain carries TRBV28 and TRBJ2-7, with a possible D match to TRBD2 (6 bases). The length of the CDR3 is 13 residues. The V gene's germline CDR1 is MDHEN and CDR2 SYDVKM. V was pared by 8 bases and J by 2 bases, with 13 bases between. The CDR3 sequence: CASAGTQTYEQYF. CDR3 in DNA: TGTGCCAGCGCGGGGACCCAGACCTACGAGCAGTACTTC.

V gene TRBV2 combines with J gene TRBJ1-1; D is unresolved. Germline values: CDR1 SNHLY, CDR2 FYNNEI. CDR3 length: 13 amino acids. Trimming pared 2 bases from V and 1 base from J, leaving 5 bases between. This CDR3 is CASSEWENTEAFF. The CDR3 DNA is TGTGCCAGCAGTGAATGGGAGAACACTGAAGCTTTCTTT.

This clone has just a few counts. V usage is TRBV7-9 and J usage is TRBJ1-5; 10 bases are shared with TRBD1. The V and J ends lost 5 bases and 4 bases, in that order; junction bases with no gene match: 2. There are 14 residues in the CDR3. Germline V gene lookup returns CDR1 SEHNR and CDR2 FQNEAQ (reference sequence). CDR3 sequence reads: CASSPDRGNQPQHF. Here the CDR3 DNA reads TGTGCCAGCAGCCCGGACAGGGGGAATCAGCCCCAGCATTTT.

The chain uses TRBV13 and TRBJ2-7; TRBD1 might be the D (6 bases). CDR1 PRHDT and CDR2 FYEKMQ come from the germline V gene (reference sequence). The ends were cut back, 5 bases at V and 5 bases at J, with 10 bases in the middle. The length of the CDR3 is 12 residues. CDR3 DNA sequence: TGTGCCAGCAGCCTACAGGGCCACGAGCAGTACTTC. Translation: CASSLQGHEQYF. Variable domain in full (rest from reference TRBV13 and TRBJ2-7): AAGVIQSPRHLIKEKRETATLKCYPIPRHDTVYWYQQGPGQDPQFLISFYEKMQSDKGSIPDRFSAQQFSDYHSELNMSSLELGDSALYFCASSLQGHEQYFGPGTRLTVT.

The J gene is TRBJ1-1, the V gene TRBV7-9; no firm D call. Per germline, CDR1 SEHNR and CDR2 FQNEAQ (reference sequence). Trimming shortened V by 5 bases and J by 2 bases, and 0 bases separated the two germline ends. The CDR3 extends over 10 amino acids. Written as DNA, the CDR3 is TGTGCCAGCAGCAACACTGAAGCTTTCTTT. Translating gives CASSNTEAFF. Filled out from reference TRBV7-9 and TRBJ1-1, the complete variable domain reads DTGVSQNPRHKITKRGQNVTFRCDPISEHNRLYWYRQTLGQGPEFLTYFQNEAQLEKSRLLSDRFSAERPKGSFSTLEIQRTEQGDSAMYLCASSNTEAFFGQGTRLTVV.

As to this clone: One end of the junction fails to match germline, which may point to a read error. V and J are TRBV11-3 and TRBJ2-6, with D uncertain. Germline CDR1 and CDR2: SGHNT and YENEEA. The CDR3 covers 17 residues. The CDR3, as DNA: TGTGCCAGCAGCCTGAATTCCTCGACAAAGTCGGGCCAACGTCCTGATTTC. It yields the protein CASSLNSSTKSGQRPDF.

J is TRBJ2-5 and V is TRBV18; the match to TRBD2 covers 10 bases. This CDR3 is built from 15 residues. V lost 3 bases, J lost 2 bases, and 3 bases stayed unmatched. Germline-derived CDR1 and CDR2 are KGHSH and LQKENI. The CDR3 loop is CASSPLAGVQETQYF. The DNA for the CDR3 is TGTGCCAGCTCACCCCTAGCGGGGGTTCAAGAGACCCAGTACTTC. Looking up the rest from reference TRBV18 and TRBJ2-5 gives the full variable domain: NAGVMQNPRHLVRRRGQEARLRCSPMKGHSHVYWYRQLPEEGLKFMVYLQKENIIDESGMPKERFSAEFPKEGPSILRIQQVVRGDSAAYFCASSPLAGVQETQYFGPGTRLLVL.

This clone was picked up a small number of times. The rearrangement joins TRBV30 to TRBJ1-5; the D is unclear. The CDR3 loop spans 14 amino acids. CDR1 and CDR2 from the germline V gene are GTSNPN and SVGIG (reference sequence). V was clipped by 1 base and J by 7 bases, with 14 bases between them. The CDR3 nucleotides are TGTGCCTGGAGTGGAACGACGTTGCAACAGCCCCAGCATTTT. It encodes CAWSGTTLQQPQHF.

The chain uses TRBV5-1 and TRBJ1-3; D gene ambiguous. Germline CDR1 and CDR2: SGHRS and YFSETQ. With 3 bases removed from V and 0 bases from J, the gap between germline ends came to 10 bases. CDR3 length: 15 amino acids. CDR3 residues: CASSWGRSSGNTIYF. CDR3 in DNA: TGCGCCAGCAGCTGGGGAAGGTCCTCTGGAAACACCATATATTTT.